Below, 22 T cell receptor beta chains from the same sample are listed, as sequenced in a study of cytomegalovirus exposure and HLA in healthy donors. The PCR had 60 Vbeta and 13 Jbeta primers. TCRdb keeps only in-frame clones here, not all; method: immunoSEQ multiplex PCR. Of some 150,000 clones detected, roughly 80% appear once; the ten largest clones hold around 6.6%. Sequenced material: PBMCs. These receptors originate from a woman aged 45-60 years in good health and CMV-seropositive.

The J gene is TRBJ2-2, the V gene TRBV7-9, with TRBD2 matching 11 bases. CDR1 is SEHNR, CDR2 FQNEAQ, per germline (reference sequence). The length of the CDR3 is 15 residues. The CDR3 DNA reads TGTTCCGTCGGGCTAGCGGGGGGCAACACCGGGGAGCTGTTTTTT. Its translation: CSVGLAGGNTGELFF.

This clone has only one observation. V usage is TRBV6-6 and J usage is TRBJ2-3; the match to TRBD2 covers 8 bases. Germline V gene lookup returns CDR1 MNHNY and CDR2 SVGAGI (reference sequence). The CDR3 length is 15 residues. The V segment lost 4 bases and the J segment 4 bases; nucleotides outside the gene matches: 7. The CDR3 spells CASSSPGGPSDTQYF. The CDR3 coding sequence is TGTGCCAGCAGTTCCCCGGGGGGGCCTTCAGATACGCAGTATTTT.

J is TRBJ2-2 and V is TRBV2, with TRBD1 matching 9 bases. J gave up 6 bases and V 1 base, and 6 bases lay outside the gene matches. The CDR3 loop spans 16 amino acids. The germline CDR1 and CDR2 sequences are SNHLY and FYNNEI. As DNA, the CDR3 is TGTGCCAGCAGTGAAGTGGGACAGGGTTTTGCCGGGGAGCTGTTTTTT. Translation: CASSEVGQGFAGELFF.

V is TRBV21-1 and J is TRBJ2-7; the table's D call of TRBD1 was not tested on the DNA. TRBV21-1 corresponds to a pseudogene. The CDR3 length is 13 residues. CDR3: CASRTGRSNEQYF. The CDR3 bases are TGTGCCAGCAGGACAGGGCGATCCAACGAGCAGTACTTC.

J is TRBJ1-1 and V is TRBV15, with no clear D. This CDR3 is 14 amino acids long. V lost 1 base and J 6 bases, leaving 12 bases between the germline ends. CDR1 LNHNV and CDR2 YYDKDF come from the germline V gene (reference sequence). CDR3 amino acids: CATSRAAGRPEAFF. The CDR3 DNA is TGTGCCACCAGCAGAGCGGCGGGCCGGCCTGAAGCTTTCTTT. Looking up the rest from reference TRBV15 and TRBJ1-1 gives the full variable domain: DAMVIQNPRYQVTQFGKPVTLSCSQTLNHNVMYWYQQKSSQAPKLLFHYYDKDFNNEADTPDNFQSRRPNTSFCFLDIRSPGLGDTAMYLCATSRAAGRPEAFFGQGTRLTVV.

This clone came up once. The rearrangement joins TRBV7-9 to TRBJ2-1; 11 bases are a match to TRBD2. The trim removed 7 bases at V and 5 bases at J, leaving 7 bases unmatched. The germline V gene encodes CDR1 SEHNR and CDR2 FQNEAQ (reference sequence). This CDR3 comprises 15 residues. The CDR3 sequence is CASTLTSGGDNEQFF. The DNA of the CDR3 is TGTGCCAGCACCCTTACTAGCGGGGGCGACAATGAGCAGTTCTTC.

The rearrangement uses TRBV5-1 and TRBJ2-1; the match to TRBD1 covers 10 bases. CDR1 is SGHRS and CDR2 is YFSETQ in the germline V gene. The CDR3 runs to 15 residues. Trimming cost V 0 bases and J 8 bases; bases outside gene matches: 5. CDR3 sequence reads: CASSLVAGTGDEQFF. In DNA, the CDR3 is TGCGCCAGCAGCTTGGTAGCTGGGACAGGGGATGAGCAGTTCTTC.

Comments on this clone: The sample contains more than one DNA sequence encoding this CDR3. J is TRBJ2-1 and V is TRBV10-1; D gene uncertain. The germline CDR1 and CDR2 sequences are WNHNN and SYGVQD (reference sequence). V lost 2 bases, J lost 3 bases, and 8 bases lay in between. The CDR3 loop spans 14 amino acids. DNA for the CDR3: TGCGCCAGCAGTGAGGCGCTGAGCTACAATGAGCAGTTCTTC. This translates into CASSEALSYNEQFF.

This sequence joins TRBV11-3 and TRBJ1-3; D gene uncertain. CDR3 size: 15 residues. The germline V gene has CDR1 SGHNT and CDR2 YENEEA. V was clipped by 2 bases and J by 4 bases, with 12 bases between them. The CDR3 DNA reads TGTGCCAGCAGCTTAAATACGGGTAGCGGAAACACCATATATTTT. Protein: CASSLNTGSGNTIYF.

The chain is built from TRBV28 and TRBJ2-7; possible D gene TRBD2, 5 bases. CDR1 is MDHEN and CDR2 is SYDVKM in the germline V gene. The CDR3 has 15 amino acids. Trimming left V 2 bases short and J 0 bases short, with 11 bases between. The CDR3 region is CASSLAGLVSYEQYF. Here the CDR3 DNA reads TGTGCCAGCAGTTTAGCCGGACTCGTCTCCTACGAGCAGTACTTC.

The chain joins TRBV11-2 to TRBJ1-5, with D perhaps matching TRBD1 (5 bases). The CDR3 consists of 14 residues. Germline V gene sequence: CDR1 SGHAT, CDR2 FQNNGV. V was cut by 4 bases and J by 6 bases, with 13 bases left in between. The CDR3: CASSWGEEGQPQHF. The CDR3 DNA sequence: TGTGCCAGCAGCTGGGGGGAGGAAGGTCAGCCCCAGCATTTT.

This rearrangement joins TRBV7-8 to TRBJ2-1; 9 bases line up with TRBD1. V shed 2 bases, J shed 9 bases, and the junction held 8 bases outside the gene matches. Germline V gives CDR1 SGHVS, CDR2 FQNEAQ. CDR3 length: 15 amino acids. The CDR3 DNA follows: TGTGCCAGCAGCTTACGGGGGGACAGGGTTTTTGAGCAGTTCTTC. Amino acid sequence: CASSLRGDRVFEQFF.

The count of this clone is one. The germline gene is not matched at one end of the junction; a read error may be the cause. The rearrangement joins TRBV5-1 to TRBJ1-6; D possibly corresponds to TRBD1 (5 bases). The V gene's germline CDR1 is SGHRS and CDR2 YFSETQ. The CDR3 is 15 amino acids. The CDR3 nucleotides are TGCGCCAGCAGCTTACAGGTGACGGCTGGCTCACCCCTCCATTTT. This codes for CASSLQVTAGSPLHF.

This chain joins TRBV11-2 and TRBJ2-7; 7 bases fit TRBD2. With 4 bases clipped from V and 4 bases from J, the junction kept 10 bases outside the gene matches. In germline, CDR1 is SGHAT, CDR2 FQNNGV. This CDR3 region has 15 residues. CDR3 sequence (DNA): TGTGCCAGCAGCTCCCAGACTAGCTTCCCTTACGAGCAGTACTTC. It translates to CASSSQTSFPYEQYF.

This chain links TRBV27 with TRBJ1-2; no reliable D call. The V end lost 2 bases, the J end lost 2 bases, and 6 bases lay between the germline ends. The CDR3 loop spans 13 amino acids. Looked up from germline, CDR1 is MNHEY and CDR2 is SMNVEV (reference sequence). CDR3 region: CASSLGPNYGYTF. CDR3 nucleotides: TGTGCCAGCAGTTTAGGGCCGAACTATGGCTACACCTTC.

The V call is TRBV9, the J call TRBJ2-7; D may be TRBD2 (6 bases). Germline CDR1 and CDR2: SGDLS and YYNGEE. This CDR3 is built from 14 residues. V was shortened by 1 base and J by 0 bases, with 8 bases between the two germline ends. For the CDR3, the DNA is TGTGCCAGCAGCGTAACTAGCATCTCCTACGAGCAGTACTTC. Protein: CASSVTSISYEQYF.

The J gene is TRBJ2-7, the V gene TRBV7-9; no reliable D call. The CDR3 consists of 13 residues. Germline V gene data show CDR1 as SEHNR and CDR2 as FQNEAQ (reference sequence). V lost 1 base and J 0 bases, leaving 4 bases between the germline ends. This CDR3 is CASSLDSSYEQYF. The CDR3 bases are TGTGCCAGCAGCTTAGACAGCTCCTACGAGCAGTACTTC.

The chain employs TRBV2 and TRBJ1-3; tentative D call: TRBD1 (5 bases). Deletions cut 6 bases from V and 0 bases from J, with 12 bases between. This CDR3 has 15 residues. CDR1 and CDR2 from the germline V gene are SNHLY and FYNNEI. The CDR3 sequence is CASSGRGRSGNTIYF. The CDR3 DNA sequence: TGTGCCAGCAGCGGAAGGGGCCGCTCTGGAAACACCATATATTTT.

The gene calls are TRBV6-1 and TRBJ1-1; tentative D call: TRBD1 (6 bases). CDR3 length equals 14 residues. Germline V lookup: CDR1 MNHNS, CDR2 SASEGT. V lost 4 bases and J lost 3, with 12 bases in between. The CDR3 region is CASSVGGTYTEAFF. CDR3 in DNA: TGTGCCAGCAGTGTCGGGGGGACATACACTGAAGCTTTCTTT.

The chain carries TRBV27 and TRBJ1-4; 9 nucleotides agree with TRBD1. CDR3 length equals 13 residues. The V gene's germline CDR1 is MNHEY and CDR2 SMNVEV (reference sequence). V lost 3 bases, J lost 13 bases, and 6 bases stayed unmatched. As DNA, the CDR3 is TGTGCCAGCAGTTTTACCGGGACAGGGCGACTGTTTTTT. Amino acid sequence: CASSFTGTGRLFF.

The gene calls are TRBV6-5 and TRBJ1-2; D remains unclear. The CDR3 extends over 13 amino acids. The V end lost 6 bases, the J end lost 4 bases, and 12 bases lay between the germline ends. Germline V gene sequence: CDR1 MNHEY, CDR2 SVGAGI. CDR3 sequence: CASSPAAGYGYTF. For the CDR3, the DNA is TGTGCCAGCAGCCCCGCCGCGGGCTATGGCTACACCTTC.

CDR3 sequence (DNA): TGTGCCAGTAGTATTGAGGTGTACGGAAAAAAACTGTTTTTT. Amino acids: CASSIEVYGKKLFF. This sequence joins TRBV19 and TRBJ1-4, with D uncertain. Germline V lookup: CDR1 LNHDA, CDR2 SQIVND (reference sequence). Trimming took off 3 bases at V and 9 bases at J, with 14 bases between the two ends. The CDR3 has 14 amino acids.